Presented here are 13 T cell receptor beta chains from one specimen sequenced in a study of CD8+CD57+ T cells in acquired aplastic anemia. According to the study, genomic DNA was the template for TCR beta VDJ and CDR3 profiling. TCRdb called the reads again in MiXCR, with one record for every CDR3 protein. The sample lists 200,000 or so distinct CDR3 sequences; 40% to 60% were seen once. Individuals selected for sequencing had exhibited CD8+CD57+ cell expansion on flow cytometry. Sequences were obtained from sorted CD4+, CD8+, or CD8+CD57+ T cells (not recorded which) from PBMCs. The origin of the receptors is a human donor with aplastic anemia.

This clonotype was picked up a small number of times. The chain is built from TRBV10-1 and TRBJ1-1; 10 positions agree with TRBD1. The germline V gene has CDR1 WNHNN and CDR2 SYGVQD (reference sequence). V lost 6 bases and J lost 5; bases outside the gene matches: 9. The length of the CDR3 is 15 residues. The DNA for the CDR3 is TGCGCCAGCAGCCAGTACGGGACAGGGGTTACTGAAGCTTTCTTT. Its translation: CASSQYGTGVTEAFF.

The chain joins TRBV12-3 or TRBV12-4 to TRBJ1-2; the D is unclear. V was pared by 8 bases and J by 8 bases, with 12 bases between. CDR3 length equals 11 residues. CDR3 sequence: CASAKGRGYTF. CDR3 DNA: TGTGCCAGCGCCAAAGGGCGGGGCTACACCTTC.

At least ten counts were recorded for this clonotype. CDR3 sequence reads: CASKELDIDSPLHF. For the CDR3, the DNA is TGTGCCAGCAAGGAGTTAGATATCGATTCACCCCTCCACTTT. This rearrangement joins TRBV14 to TRBJ1-6; no clear D gene. The CDR3 is made up of 14 amino acids. CDR1 is SGHDN, CDR2 FVKESK, per germline. V was clipped by 7 bases and J by 8 bases, with 15 bases between them.

The chain has TRBV15 and TRBJ2-3; D remains ambiguous. The germline V and J ends were trimmed by 3 bases and 4 bases, with 8 bases remaining between them. This CDR3 comprises 13 residues. Germline values: CDR1 LNHNV, CDR2 YYDKDF (reference sequence). CDR3 in DNA: TGTGCCACCAGCAGTCCTATGGCAGATACGCAGTATTTT. Translating it yields CATSSPMADTQYF.

J is TRBJ1-4 and V is TRBV2; 7 nucleotides line up with TRBD1. Unmatched junction bases numbered 12, after V lost 6 bases and J lost 8 bases. CDR1 and CDR2 from the germline V gene are SNHLY and FYNNEI. The CDR3 length is 15 residues. The CDR3, as DNA: TGTGCCAGCAGCCCCGGGACAGCTCTGGGGGAAAAACTGTTTTTT. Translated: CASSPGTALGEKLFF.

The chain employs TRBV7-9 and TRBJ2-3; D is unresolved. Germline lookup yields CDR1 SEHNR and CDR2 FQNEAQ (reference sequence). V gave up 5 bases and J gave up 10 bases, with 10 bases separating them. There are 11 residues in the CDR3. The CDR3 loop reads CASSRRVPQYF. CDR3 nucleotide sequence: TGTGCCAGCAGCCGAAGGGTCCCGCAGTATTTT.

Of note for this clonotype: Given a much more abundant clone one base away, this may be a read error. The chain couples TRBV9 to TRBJ1-5, with 9 bases that match TRBD1. V lost 4 bases and J lost 1; bases outside the gene matches: 9. CDR3 length equals 17 residues. Germline values: CDR1 SGDLS, CDR2 YYNGEE. CDR3 coding DNA: TGTGCCAGCAGCTTTTCGCCGACAGGGGGAAGCAATCAGCCCCAGCATTTT. Protein sequence: CASSFSPTGGSNQPQHF.

This clonotype was seen at least ten times. The chain recombines TRBV7-9 with TRBJ1-4, with D possibly being TRBD1 (6 bases). V was cut by 3 bases and J by 1 base, with 12 bases left in between. This CDR3 is built from 16 residues. Germline V gene lookup returns CDR1 SEHNR and CDR2 FQNEAQ (reference sequence). The CDR3 DNA reads as TGTGCCAGCAGCTTCTACAGGGTTCTAACTAATGAAAAACTGTTTTTT. Translating it yields CASSFYRVLTNEKLFF.

The V and J genes are TRBV19 and TRBJ1-1; no definite D call. Trimming shortened V by 6 bases and J by 7 bases, and 18 bases separated the two germline ends. Germline V gives CDR1 LNHDA, CDR2 SQIVND (reference sequence). The CDR3 consists of 14 residues. The CDR3 sequence is CASRSTDTFGEAFF. CDR3 in DNA: TGTGCCAGTAGGTCAACCGACACTTTCGGTGAAGCTTTCTTT. Complete variable domain (other parts from reference TRBV19 and TRBJ1-1): DGGITQSPKYLFRKEGQNVTLSCEQNLNHDAMYWYRQDPGQGLRLIYYSQIVNDFQKGDIAEGYSVSREKKESFPLTVTSAQKNPTAFYLCASRSTDTFGEAFFGQGTRLTVV.

The V and J genes are TRBV10-3 and TRBJ2-7; no definite D call. Trimming took off 8 bases at V and 3 bases at J, with 11 bases between the two ends. Germline loops: CDR1 ENHRY, CDR2 SYGVKD. This CDR3 is 12 amino acids long. CDR3 DNA sequence: TGTGCCATCCTCACGGACGGCTACGAGCAGTACTTC. This gives the protein CAILTDGYEQYF.

Worth noting for this clonotype: One junction end disagrees with the germline gene, perhaps due to a read error. J is TRBJ1-6 and V is TRBV9, with D perhaps TRBD1 (5 bases). The CDR3 runs 14 residues. Germline V gene sequence: CDR1 SGDLS, CDR2 YYNGEE. This CDR3 reads CASSPRGHNSPLHF. For the CDR3, the DNA is TGCGCCAGCAGCCCCCGGGGCCATAATTCACCCCTCCACTTT.

This clonotype was counted many times. The rearrangement uses TRBV9 and TRBJ1-6, with 9 bases that match TRBD1. This CDR3 region has 15 residues. The V segment lost 2 bases and the J segment 6 bases; nucleotides outside the gene matches: 3. The V gene's germline CDR1 is SGDLS and CDR2 YYNGEE. CDR3 nucleotides: TGTGCCAGCAGCGTCAACAGGGGGCCTAATTCACCCCTCCACTTT. It encodes CASSVNRGPNSPLHF. Together with reference TRBV9 and TRBJ1-6, the CDR3 gives the full variable domain: DSGVTQTPKHLITATGQRVTLRCSPRSGDLSVYWYQQSLDQGLQFLIQYYNGEERAKGNILERFSAQQFPDLHSELNLSSLELGDSALYFCASSVNRGPNSPLHFGNGTRLTVT.

About this clonotype itself: An end of the junction does not agree with germline; a read error may underlie this. The gene calls are TRBV5-5 and TRBJ1-1; TRBD1 might be the D (5 bases). The length of the CDR3 is 16 residues. CDR1 and CDR2 from the germline V gene are SGHKS and YYEKEE (reference sequence). CDR3 in DNA: TGCGCCAGCAGCCAGTACGGGACCGAACGGGGGACTGAAGCTTTCTTT. Encoded protein: CASSQYGTERGTEAFF. The full variable domain, its missing parts supplied by reference TRBV5-5 and TRBJ1-1, is DAGVTQSPTHLIKTRGQQVTLRCSPISGHKSVSWYQQVLGQGPQFIFQYYEKEERGRGNFPDRFSARQFPNYSSELNVNALLLGDSALYLCASSQYGTERGTEAFFGQGTRLTVV.